A selection of T cell receptor beta chains follows, all from one sample in a study of CD8 T cells in ankylosing spondylitis. TCRdb itself ran the 5' RACE reads through MiXCR, one entry per CDR3 protein. The data contain about 250,000 distinct CDR3 sequences, roughly a tenth of them singletons. Material for sequencing was blood, either unsorted or a sorted T cell fraction (not recorded which). These receptors originate from a male donor with ankylosing spondylitis or in good health (not recorded which). CDR3s leave out the opening cysteine and the closing phenylalanine or tryptophan.

j_gene	v_gene	CDR3aa
TRBJ2-7	TRBV5-4	ASSRDNYEQY
TRBJ2-5	TRBV11-2	ASSSGTIPGETQY
TRBJ2-7	TRBV5-1	ASSSGTGSSYEQY
TRBJ2-3	TRBV30	AWSGGTPEGTDTQY
TRBJ2-3	TRBV18	ASSPSRTVTDTQY
TRBJ1-5	TRBV2	ASSQRTGDNQPQH
TRBJ1-5	TRBV25-1	ASSGSGEPQH
TRBJ2-4	TRBV18	ASSPDSLNIQY
TRBJ2-3	TRBV15	ATSSPSGSDTQY
TRBJ2-5	TRBV29-1	SAPPPGQHQETQY
TRBJ2-1	TRBV9	ASSVGDRGRSYNEQF